Detailed here is one TCR beta chain. The data derive from a study of blood T cells in healthy people across ages. Aged about 6 to 95, donors were systemically healthy Caucasians from Russia. V was clipped by 3 bases and J by 5 bases, with 12 bases between them. Germline assignment: CDR1 MGHRA and CDR2 YSYEKL. This CDR3 is 14 amino acids long. A sample-barcoded 5' primer and a J-beta primer mix were used in a second PCR of about 6 to 11 cycles. Each cDNA molecule was tagged by a template-switch adaptor that had 12 random nucleotides. TCRdb itself ran the 5' RACE reads through MiXCR, one entry per CDR3 protein. The sample holds about 800,000 distinct CDR3 sequences, about 42% seen once.

The source material was blood. This chain connects TRBV4-1 to TRBJ2-3, with a tentative D call TRBD1 (5 bases). The TCR comes from a man older than 75 in good health. Here the CDR3 reads CASSQGPVEDTQYF. The CDR3, as DNA: TGCGCCAGCAGCCAGGGGCCCGTTGAAGATACGCAGTATTTT.